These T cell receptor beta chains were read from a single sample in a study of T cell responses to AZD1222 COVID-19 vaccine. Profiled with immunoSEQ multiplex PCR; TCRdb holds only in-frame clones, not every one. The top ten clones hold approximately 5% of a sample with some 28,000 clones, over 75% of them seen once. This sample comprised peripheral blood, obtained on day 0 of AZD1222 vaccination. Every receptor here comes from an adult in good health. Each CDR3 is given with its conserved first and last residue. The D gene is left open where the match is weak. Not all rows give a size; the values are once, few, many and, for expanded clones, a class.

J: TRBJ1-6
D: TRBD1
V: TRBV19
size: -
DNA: TGTGCCAGTACCCTCGGACAGGGTGGCAATTCACCCCTCCACTTT
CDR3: CASTLGQGGNSPLHF

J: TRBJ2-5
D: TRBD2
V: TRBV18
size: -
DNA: TGTGCCAGCTCTCTGGGACTAGCGGAAGAGACCCAGTACTTC
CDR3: CASSLGLAEETQYF

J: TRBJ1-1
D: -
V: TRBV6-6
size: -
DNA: TGTGCCAGCAGTTACTCGGAGAACACTGAAGCTTTCTTT
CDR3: CASSYSENTEAFF

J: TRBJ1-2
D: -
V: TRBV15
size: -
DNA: TGTGCCACCAGCAGACAACAGGGCCTAGGATATGGCTACACCTTC
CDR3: CATSRQQGLGYGYTF

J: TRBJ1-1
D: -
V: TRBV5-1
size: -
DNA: TGCGCCAGCAGCTTGTCACAGGTGACGAACACTGAAGCTTTCTTT
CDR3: CASSLSQVTNTEAFF

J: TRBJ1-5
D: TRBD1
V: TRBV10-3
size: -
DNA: TGTGCCATCAGTGCCGACGGACAGGGGAGCAATCAGCCCCAGCATTTT
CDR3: CAISADGQGSNQPQHF

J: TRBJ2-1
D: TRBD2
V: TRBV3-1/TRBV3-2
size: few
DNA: TGTGCCAGCAGCCAAGATTTGGTAGCGGGGGCCTCTGAGCAGTTCTTC
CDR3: CASSQDLVAGASEQFF

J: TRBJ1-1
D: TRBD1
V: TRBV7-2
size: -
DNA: TGTGCCAGCAGCCAGGGGGCGTATAACACTGAAGCTTTCTTT
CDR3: CASSQGAYNTEAFF

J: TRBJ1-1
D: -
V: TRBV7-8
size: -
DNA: TGTGCCAGCAGCCCAGGGACGGGGGCCACTGAAGCTTTCTTT
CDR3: CASSPGTGATEAFF

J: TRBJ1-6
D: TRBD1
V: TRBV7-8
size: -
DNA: TGTGCCAGCAGCTACGGGACAGGGGTTATTTCACCCCTCCACTTT
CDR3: CASSYGTGVISPLHF

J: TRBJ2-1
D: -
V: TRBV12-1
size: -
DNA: TGTGCCAGCAGCTCTCCGGGACTAGCGGGACGGGCCTCGAACTACAATGAGCAGTTCTTC
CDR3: CASSSPGLAGRASNYNEQFF

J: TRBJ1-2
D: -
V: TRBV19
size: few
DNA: TGTGCCAGTAGTATAAACTATGGCTACACCTTC
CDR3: CASSINYGYTF

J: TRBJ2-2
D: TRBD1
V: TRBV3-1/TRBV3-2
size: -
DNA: TGTGCCAGCAGCCTCCGGGACAGGGGTGTCGGGGAGCTGTTTTTT
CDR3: CASSLRDRGVGELFF

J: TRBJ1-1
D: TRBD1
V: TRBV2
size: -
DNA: TGTGCCAGCAGAGACAGGGGTGGTGGGAACACTGAAGCTTTCTTT
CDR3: CASRDRGGGNTEAFF

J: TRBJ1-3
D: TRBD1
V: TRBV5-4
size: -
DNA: TGTGCCAGCAGCTTGACCACAGGGGCGCGTAACACCATATATTTT
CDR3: CASSLTTGARNTIYF

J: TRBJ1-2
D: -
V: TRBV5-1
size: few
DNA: TGCGCCAGCAGCTTGGACAGTTCAACGGGGGGCTACACCTTC
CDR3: CASSLDSSTGGYTF

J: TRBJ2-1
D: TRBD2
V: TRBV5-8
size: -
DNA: TGTGCCAGCAGCTCTAGACTAGCGGGAGATGCGCATGAGCAGTTCTTC
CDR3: CASSSRLAGDAHEQFF

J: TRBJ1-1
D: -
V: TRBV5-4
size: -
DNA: TGTGCCAGCAGCATACAAAGTCTGGGGGGCACTGAAGCTTTCTTT
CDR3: CASSIQSLGGTEAFF

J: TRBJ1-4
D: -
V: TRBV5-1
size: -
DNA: TGCGCCAGCAGCTTGGGCAGCCCCGCAACTAATGAAAAACTGTTTTTT
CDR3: CASSLGSPATNEKLFF

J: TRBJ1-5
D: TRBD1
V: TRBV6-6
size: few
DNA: TGTGCCAGCAGTCAACAGGGGGCCAAGTATAGCAATCAGCCCCAGCATTTT
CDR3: CASSQQGAKYSNQPQHF

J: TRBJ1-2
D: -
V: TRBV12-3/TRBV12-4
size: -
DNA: TGTGCCAGCAGTGAACAGGAAGGCTATGGCTACACCTTC
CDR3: CASSEQEGYGYTF

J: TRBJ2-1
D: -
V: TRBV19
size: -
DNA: TGTGCCAGTAGTTGGAACCCGAAAGGAGGACGGTTCTTC
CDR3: CASSWNPKGGRFF

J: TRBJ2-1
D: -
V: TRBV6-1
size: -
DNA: TGTGCCAGCAGTGAGGACCCTCGCTCCTACAATGAGCAGTTCTTC
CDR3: CASSEDPRSYNEQFF